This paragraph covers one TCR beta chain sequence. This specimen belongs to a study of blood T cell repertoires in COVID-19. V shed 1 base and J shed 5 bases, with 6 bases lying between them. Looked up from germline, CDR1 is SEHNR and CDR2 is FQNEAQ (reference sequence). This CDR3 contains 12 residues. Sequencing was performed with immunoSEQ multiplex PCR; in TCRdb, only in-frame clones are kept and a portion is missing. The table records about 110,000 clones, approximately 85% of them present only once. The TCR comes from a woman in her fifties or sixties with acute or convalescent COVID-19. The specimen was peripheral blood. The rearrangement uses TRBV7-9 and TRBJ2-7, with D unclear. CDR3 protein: CASSLVLHEQYF. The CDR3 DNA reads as TGTGCCAGCAGCTTAGTTCTCCACGAGCAGTACTTC. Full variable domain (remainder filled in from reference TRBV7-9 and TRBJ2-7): DTGVSQNPRHKITKRGQNVTFRCDPISEHNRLYWYRQTLGQGPEFLTYFQNEAQLEKSRLLSDRFSAERPKGSFSTLEIQRTEQGDSAMYLCASSLVLHEQYFGPGTRLTVT.